Reported below is one T cell receptor (beta chain). As yet, its antigen is unknown. Presence of unique molecular identifiers characterized the TCR beta cDNA libraries. TCRdb passed the PCR reads through MiXCR, listing each CDR3 protein once. The sample includes roughly 800,000 distinct CDR3 sequences, about 43% of them seen just once. The J segment lost 6 bases and the V segment lost 3 bases, leaving 7 bases of the junction unmatched. The CDR3 has 14 residues. The germline gives CDR1 ENHRY, CDR2 SYGVKD. This entry is derived from a study of post-analysis software for immune sequencing data. Study results and limitations: About five TRBV segments appeared more often in patients than in controls, and TRBV5-6, TRBV5-1 and TRBV20-1 were among these.

This chain connects TRBV10-3 to TRBJ2-7; 8 nucleotides agree with TRBD1. This TCR came from a girl between 10 and 17 years old with multiple sclerosis. Sequenced sample: blood. As DNA, the CDR3 is TGTGCCATCAGTGAAACTGACAGGGGCGGCGAGCAGTACTTC. Translating gives CAISETDRGGEQYF.